These T cell receptor beta chains were read from a single sample in a study of blood T cell repertoires in COVID-19. Profiling relied on immunoSEQ multiplex PCR, and the TCRdb table lists in-frame clones only, not all of them. This sample yields fewer than 400,000 clones, of which approximately 90% are seen a single time; 8% to 9% belongs to the top ten. The sequencing sample was made of PBMCs or T cells enriched from blood (not recorded which). These receptors originate from a woman under 30 who had recovered from COVID-19. Each CDR3 is given with its conserved first and last residue. D genes are given only for firm matches. Clone size appears in some rows only: once, few, many, or a class for an expanded clone.

>-|-|TRBJ1-1|TRBV12-3/TRBV12-4
CASSFRLKTEAFF
TGTGCCAGCAGTTTTCGACTCAAGACTGAAGCTTTCTTT
>-|few|TRBJ1-2|TRBV5-6
CASSLLPGGGYGYTF
TGTGCCAGCAGCCTCCTTCCGGGGGGCGGCTATGGCTACACCTTC
>-|-|TRBJ2-5|TRBV19
CASSIRGFRYF
TGTGCCAGTAGTATTCGAGGATTCAGGTACTTC
>-|-|TRBJ1-1|TRBV2
CASSAVNTEAFF
TGTGCCAGCAGTGCAGTTAACACTGAAGCTTTCTTT
>-|-|TRBJ2-1|TRBV7-2
CASSTRGDSNEQFF
TGTGCCAGCAGCACCCGTGGGGACTCGAATGAGCAGTTCTTC
>-|-|TRBJ1-2|TRBV5-1
CASRGQGGYTF
TGCGCCAGCAGGGGCCAGGGTGGCTACACCTTC
>TRBD1|once|TRBJ2-7|TRBV3-1/TRBV3-2
CASRDRVEQYF
TGTGCCAGCAGAGACAGGGTTGAGCAGTACTTC
>-|few|TRBJ1-2|TRBV4-2
CASSRAGSDRGYTF
TGTGCCAGCAGCCGAGCCGGGTCCGACAGGGGCTACACCTTC
>TRBD1|-|TRBJ2-7|TRBV11-2
CASSSSGQGAGQYF
TGTGCCAGCAGCTCCTCGGGACAGGGGGCGGGGCAGTACTTC
>-|once|TRBJ1-1|TRBV18
CASSTRSVNTEAFF
TGTGCCAGCTCCACTAGGTCAGTGAACACTGAAGCTTTCTTT
>TRBD2|-|TRBJ2-1|TRBV6-5
CASGKRDNEQFF
TGTGCCAGCGGGAAGCGGGATAATGAGCAGTTCTTC
>-|-|TRBJ2-7|TRBV7-8
CASSFGLLYEQYF
TGTGCCAGCAGCTTTGGGCTCCTCTACGAGCAGTACTTC
>-|-|TRBJ2-5|TRBV28
CASTWTDQETQYF
TGTGCCAGCACCTGGACAGACCAAGAGACCCAGTACTTC
>TRBD1|-|TRBJ2-7|TRBV12-3/TRBV12-4
CASSLYDRGEQYF
TGTGCCAGCAGTTTATACGACAGGGGCGAGCAGTACTTC
>-|-|TRBJ1-2|TRBV7-2
CASSFVHRPNTNYGYTF
TGTGCCAGCAGCTTCGTCCACAGACCCAATACCAACTATGGCTACACCTTC
>-|-|TRBJ2-7|TRBV6-5
CASSYEGSREQYF
TGTGCCAGCAGTTATGAAGGGAGCAGGGAGCAGTACTTC
>TRBD2|-|TRBJ2-3|TRBV19
CASRRTSGTADTQYF
TGTGCCAGTAGGAGGACTAGCGGGACCGCAGATACGCAGTATTTT
>-|-|TRBJ2-5|TRBV19
CASSISSQETQYF
TGTGCCAGTAGTATATCATCCCAAGAGACCCAGTACTTC
>TRBD2|-|TRBJ2-1|TRBV9
CASSARKGLAGVQGLLSSYNEQFF
TGTGCCAGCAGCGCAAGAAAGGGACTAGCGGGGGTGCAAGGATTGTTAAGCTCCTACAATGAGCAGTTCTTC
>-|few|TRBJ2-5|TRBV6-5
CASRRTEAETQYF
TGTGCCAGCAGGAGGACGGAGGCGGAGACCCAGTACTTC
>-|-|TRBJ1-1|TRBV5-1
CASSLGVAYRDGTEAFF
TGCGCCAGCAGCCTTGGGGTAGCCTACAGGGATGGGACTGAAGCTTTCTTT
>-|-|TRBJ1-1|TRBV11-2
CANGDLASEAFF
TGTGCCAACGGGGACTTGGCGAGTGAAGCTTTCTTT
>TRBD1|-|TRBJ2-5|TRBV2
CASSLRDRGREETQYF
TGTGCCAGCAGTCTCCGGGACAGGGGGCGCGAAGAGACCCAGTACTTC
>-|-|TRBJ2-5|TRBV7-2
CASSLVGGETQYF
TGTGCCAGCAGCCTCGTTGGGGGGGAGACCCAGTACTTC
>-|-|TRBJ2-2|TRBV18
CASSPADTGELFF
TGTGCCAGCTCCCCAGCGGACACCGGGGAGCTGTTTTTT
>TRBD1|-|TRBJ2-1|TRBV4-1
CASSHPGQGVREQFF
TGCGCCAGCAGCCATCCGGGACAGGGGGTACGTGAGCAGTTCTTC
>-|few|TRBJ1-2|TRBV4-2
CASSQGRGSNYGYTF
TGTGCCAGCAGCCAAGGCAGGGGAAGTAACTATGGCTACACCTTC
>TRBD2|-|TRBJ2-1|TRBV7-2
CASSPRLAGNEQFF
TGTGCCAGCAGCCCAAGACTAGCGGGCAATGAGCAGTTCTTC